This passage covers 9 T cell receptor beta chains from one sample sequenced in a study of CD8 T cells in ankylosing spondylitis. TCRdb re-analysed the 5' RACE reads in MiXCR, keeping a single row per CDR3 protein. The sample has approximately 110,000 distinct CDR3 sequences, less than 25% seen once; the top ten hold roughly an eighth. The specimen was synovial fluid, either unsorted or a sorted T cell fraction (not recorded which). The origin of the receptors is a male donor with ankylosing spondylitis.

This clonotype was seen more than once but under ten times. The chain combines TRBV5-1 with TRBJ2-7; D is undetermined. From germline, CDR1 is SGHRS and CDR2 YFSETQ. Trimming removed 4 bases at V and 3 bases at J, with 17 bases between. This CDR3 contains 15 residues. The CDR3 nucleotides read TGCGCCAGCAGCATCTCAGGTTTTGAGGACTACGAGCAGTACTTC. As protein: CASSISGFEDYEQYF.

The CDR3 sequence is CASSDPGRTATGELFF. DNA of the CDR3: TGTGCCAGCAGCGATCCGGGACGGACCGCCACCGGGGAGCTGTTTTTT. V usage is TRBV2 and J usage is TRBJ2-2, with D perhaps being TRBD1 or TRBD2 (5 bases each). Germline V gene data show CDR1 as SNHLY and CDR2 as FYNNEI. The CDR3 loop spans 16 amino acids. The V gene lost 6 bases and the J gene lost 4 bases, with 18 bases spanning the gap.

This sequence joins TRBV12-5 and TRBJ2-1; 7 nucleotides line up with TRBD2. The ends lost 9 bases at V and 0 bases at J; junction bases unmatched: 11. CDR1 and CDR2 from the germline V gene are LGHNT and FRNRAP. CDR3 length equals 16 residues. The CDR3 region has the DNA TGTGCTAGCATCGCAGGGAGCGGGGCCTCCTACAATGAGCAGTTCTTC. Translated: CASIAGSGASYNEQFF. Supplemented by reference TRBV12-5 and TRBJ2-1, the full variable domain reads DARVTQTPRHKVTEMGQEVTMRCQPILGHNTVFWYRQTMMQGLELLAYFRNRAPLDDSGMPKDRFSAEMPDATLATLKIQPSEPRDSAVYFCASIAGSGASYNEQFFGPGTRLTVL.

This chain joins TRBV14 and TRBJ2-7; possibly TRBD1 for D (5 bases). The CDR3 spans 12 residues. V lost 5 bases to trimming and J lost 9 bases, with 14 bases between them. Germline loops: CDR1 SGHDN, CDR2 FVKESK. The CDR3 region is CASSSTGLGQYF. As DNA, the CDR3 is TGTGCCAGCAGCAGTACAGGCTTAGGGCAGTACTTC.

The V gene is TRBV18, the J gene TRBJ2-7, with D perhaps TRBD2 (6 bases). There are 14 residues in the CDR3. Trimming cost V 4 bases and J 3 bases, with 13 bases left between them. Germline V gene data show CDR1 as KGHSH and CDR2 as LQKENI. CDR3 amino acids: CASSLVGGNYEQYF. In DNA form, the CDR3 reads TGTGCCAGCTCACTCGTTGGAGGGAACTACGAGCAGTACTTC.

V gene TRBV11-2 combines with J gene TRBJ2-1, with D perhaps matching TRBD1 or TRBD2 (5 bases each). The CDR3 totals 18 residues. With 0 bases removed from V and 3 bases from J, the gap between germline ends came to 18 bases. CDR1 is SGHAT and CDR2 is FQNNGV in the germline V gene. CDR3: CASSLEGTDRSGYNEQFF. CDR3 nucleotide sequence: TGTGCCAGCAGCTTAGAAGGGACCGATCGATCCGGCTACAATGAGCAGTTCTTC.

This clonotype was seen repeatedly, ten times or more. This sequence joins TRBV3-1 and TRBJ1-1; 12 bases map to TRBD1. The V gene's germline CDR1 is LGHDT and CDR2 YNNKEL (reference sequence). V lost 4 bases, J lost 6 bases, and 12 bases stayed unmatched. The CDR3 totals 17 residues. The CDR3 is CASSPRGTGGINAEAFF. The CDR3 nucleotides read TGTGCCAGCAGCCCTAGGGGGACAGGGGGCATCAATGCTGAAGCTTTCTTT.

This clonotype was seen many times. The rearrangement joins TRBV2 to TRBJ2-3; TRBD2 matches at 14 bases. CDR3 length: 16 residues. The V and J ends lost 6 bases and 8 bases, in that order; junction bases with no gene match: 10. Germline CDR1 is SNHLY and CDR2 is FYNNEI. The DNA of the CDR3 is TGTGCCAGCAGAGACCGGACTAGCGGGAGGCCCGGTACGCAGTATTTT. The encoded protein is CASRDRTSGRPGTQYF.

The chain has TRBV29-1 and TRBJ2-1, with 10 bases identical to TRBD2. Per germline, CDR1 SQVTM and CDR2 ANQGSEA. This CDR3 contains 16 residues. The junction had 17 bases not matched to a gene; V was cut back by 5 bases and J by 10 bases. DNA for the CDR3: TGCAGCGTTAACACAGGGAGTGGACTAGCGGCGGGGGAGCAGTTCTTC. Amino acids: CSVNTGSGLAAGEQFF.